This T cell receptor (beta chain) was profiled in a study of T cell changes during pregnancy in multiple sclerosis. The germline V gene encodes CDR1 GTSNPN and CDR2 SVGIG (reference sequence). CDR3 size: 15 residues. Trimming took 1 base from V and 10 from J; bases not matched to a gene: 11. Sequenced by immunoSEQ multiplex PCR; TCRdb stores in-frame clones only, minus some. In the table there are 70,000 or so clones, 75% to 95% of which are singletons. The receptor comes from a female donor with multiple sclerosis, enrolled in a pregnancy study. The J gene is TRBJ2-3, the V gene TRBV30, with 10 nucleotides matching TRBD2. The specimen comprised CD4+ T cells from peripheral blood mononuclear cells, sampled before pregnancy. The CDR3: CAWSGGRTSGLAQYF. DNA of the CDR3: TGTGCCTGGAGTGGGGGACGGACTAGCGGCCTCGCGCAGTATTTT.